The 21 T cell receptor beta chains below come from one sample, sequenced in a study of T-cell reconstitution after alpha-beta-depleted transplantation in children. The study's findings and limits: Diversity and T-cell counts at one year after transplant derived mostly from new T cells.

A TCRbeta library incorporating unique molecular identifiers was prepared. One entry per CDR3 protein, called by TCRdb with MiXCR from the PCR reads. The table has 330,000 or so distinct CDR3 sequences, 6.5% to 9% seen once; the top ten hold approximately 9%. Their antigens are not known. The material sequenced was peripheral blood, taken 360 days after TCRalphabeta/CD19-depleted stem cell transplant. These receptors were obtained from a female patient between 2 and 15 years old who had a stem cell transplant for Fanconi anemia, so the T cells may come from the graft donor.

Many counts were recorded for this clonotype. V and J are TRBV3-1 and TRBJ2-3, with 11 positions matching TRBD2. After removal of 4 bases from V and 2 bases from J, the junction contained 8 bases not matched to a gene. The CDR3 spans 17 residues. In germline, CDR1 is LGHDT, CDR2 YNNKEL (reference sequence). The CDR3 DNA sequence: TGTGCCAGCAGCCCCTTGGGACTAGCGGAACTCACAGATACGCAGTATTTT. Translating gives CASSPLGLAELTDTQYF.

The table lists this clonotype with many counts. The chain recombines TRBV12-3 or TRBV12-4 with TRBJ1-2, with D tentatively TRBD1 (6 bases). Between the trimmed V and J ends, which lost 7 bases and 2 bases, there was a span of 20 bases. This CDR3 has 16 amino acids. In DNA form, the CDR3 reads TGTGCCAGCAAGGGGGTTATTAGGGGGGGAAACTATGGCTACACCTTC. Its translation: CASKGVIRGGNYGYTF.

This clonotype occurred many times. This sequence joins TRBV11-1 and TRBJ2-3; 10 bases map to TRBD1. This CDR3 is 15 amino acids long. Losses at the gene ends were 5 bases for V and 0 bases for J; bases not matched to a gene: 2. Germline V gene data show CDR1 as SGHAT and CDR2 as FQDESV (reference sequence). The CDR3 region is CASSPDRGSTDTQYF. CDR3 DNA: TGTGCCAGCAGCCCGGACAGGGGGAGCACAGATACGCAGTATTTT.

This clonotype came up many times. As DNA, the CDR3 is TGTGCCAGCAGGGCCCGGGACATATCCTACAATGAGCAGTTCTTC. It encodes CASRARDISYNEQFF. V is TRBV2 and J is TRBJ2-1, with a possible D match to TRBD1 (6 bases). The CDR3 contains 15 residues. The germline V and J ends were trimmed by 6 bases and 1 base, with 13 bases remaining between them. Per the germline V gene, CDR1 is SNHLY and CDR2 is FYNNEI.

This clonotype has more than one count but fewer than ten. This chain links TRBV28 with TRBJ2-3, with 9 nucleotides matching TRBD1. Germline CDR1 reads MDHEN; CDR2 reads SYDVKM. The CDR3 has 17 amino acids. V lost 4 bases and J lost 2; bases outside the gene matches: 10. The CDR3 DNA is TGTGCCAGCAGTTGGGGACAGGGAGGATATTACACAGATACGCAGTATTTT. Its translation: CASSWGQGGYYTDTQYF.

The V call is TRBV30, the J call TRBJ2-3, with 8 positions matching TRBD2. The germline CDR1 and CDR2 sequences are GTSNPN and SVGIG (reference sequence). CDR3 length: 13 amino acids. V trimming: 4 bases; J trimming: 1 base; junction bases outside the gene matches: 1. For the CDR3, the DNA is TGTGCCTGGAATAGCGGGGGCACAGATACGCAGTATTTT. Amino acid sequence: CAWNSGGTDTQYF.

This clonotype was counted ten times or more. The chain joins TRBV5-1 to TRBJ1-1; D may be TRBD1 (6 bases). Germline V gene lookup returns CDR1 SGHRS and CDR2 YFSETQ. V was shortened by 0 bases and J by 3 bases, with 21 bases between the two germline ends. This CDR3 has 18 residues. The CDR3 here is CASSLAGGGAGRDTEAFF. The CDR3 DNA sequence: TGCGCCAGCAGCTTGGCCGGCGGGGGGGCTGGGCGAGACACTGAAGCTTTCTTT. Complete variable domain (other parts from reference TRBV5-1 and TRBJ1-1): KAGVTQTPRYLIKTRGQQVTLSCSPISGHRSVSWYQQTPGQGLQFLFEYFSETQRNKGNFPGRFSGRQFSNSRSEMNVSTLELGDSALYLCASSLAGGGAGRDTEAFFGQGTRLTVV.

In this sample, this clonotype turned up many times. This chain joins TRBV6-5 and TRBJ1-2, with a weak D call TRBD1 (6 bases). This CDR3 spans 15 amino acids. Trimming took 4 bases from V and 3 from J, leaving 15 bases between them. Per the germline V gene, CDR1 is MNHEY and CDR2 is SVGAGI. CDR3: CASSSRGQRHYGYTF. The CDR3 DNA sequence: TGTGCCAGCAGTTCAAGAGGACAGAGACACTATGGCTACACCTTC.

The CDR3 bases are TGTGCCAGCGGCCTAGATTCCGGGGCCAACGTCCTGACTTTC. Its translation: CASGLDSGANVLTF. The chain is built from TRBV5-5 and TRBJ2-6; D ambiguous. Trimming removed 7 bases at V and 4 bases at J, with 12 bases between. In germline, CDR1 is SGHKS, CDR2 YYEKEE (reference sequence). This CDR3 contains 14 residues.

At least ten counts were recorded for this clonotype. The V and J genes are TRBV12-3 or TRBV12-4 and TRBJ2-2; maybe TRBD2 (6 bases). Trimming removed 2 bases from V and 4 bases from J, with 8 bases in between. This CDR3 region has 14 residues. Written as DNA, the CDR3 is TGTGCCAGCAGTTTATTCGGGGGCACCGGGGAGCTGTTTTTT. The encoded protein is CASSLFGGTGELFF.

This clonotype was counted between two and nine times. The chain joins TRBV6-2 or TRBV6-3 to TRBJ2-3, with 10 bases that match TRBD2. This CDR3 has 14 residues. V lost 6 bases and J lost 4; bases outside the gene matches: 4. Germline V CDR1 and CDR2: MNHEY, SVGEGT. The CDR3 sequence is CASRQRGGPDTQYF. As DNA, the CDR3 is TGTGCCAGCAGACAGCGGGGGGGCCCAGATACGCAGTATTTT.

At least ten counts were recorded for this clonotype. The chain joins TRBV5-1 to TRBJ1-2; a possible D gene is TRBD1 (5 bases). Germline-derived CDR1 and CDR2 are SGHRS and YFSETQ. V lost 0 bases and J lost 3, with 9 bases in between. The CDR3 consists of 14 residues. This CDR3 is CASSLARDDYGYTF. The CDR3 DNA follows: TGCGCCAGCAGCTTGGCCAGGGACGACTATGGCTACACCTTC. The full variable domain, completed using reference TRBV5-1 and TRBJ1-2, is KAGVTQTPRYLIKTRGQQVTLSCSPISGHRSVSWYQQTPGQGLQFLFEYFSETQRNKGNFPGRFSGRQFSNSRSEMNVSTLELGDSALYLCASSLARDDYGYTFGSGTRLTVV.

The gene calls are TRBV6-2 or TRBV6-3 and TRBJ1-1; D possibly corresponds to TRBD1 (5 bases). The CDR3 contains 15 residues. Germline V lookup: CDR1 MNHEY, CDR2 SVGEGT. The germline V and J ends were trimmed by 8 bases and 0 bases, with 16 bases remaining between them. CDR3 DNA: TGTGCCAGCGGAGGGGAGTACCGATTGAACACTGAAGCTTTCTTT. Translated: CASGGEYRLNTEAFF.

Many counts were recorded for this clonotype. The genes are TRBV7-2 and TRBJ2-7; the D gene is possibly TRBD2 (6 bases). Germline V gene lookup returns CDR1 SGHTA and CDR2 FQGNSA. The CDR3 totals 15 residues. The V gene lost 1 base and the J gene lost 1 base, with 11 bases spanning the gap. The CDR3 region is CASSLVLGGSYEQYV. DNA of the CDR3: TGTGCCAGCAGCTTAGTGTTGGGGGGTTCCTACGAGCAGTACGTC.

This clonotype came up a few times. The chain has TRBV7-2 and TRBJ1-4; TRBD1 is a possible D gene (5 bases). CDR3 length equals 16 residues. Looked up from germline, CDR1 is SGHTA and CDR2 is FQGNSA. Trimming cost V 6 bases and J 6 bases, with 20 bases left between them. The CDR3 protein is CASSSYGRDFDEKLFF. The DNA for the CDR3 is TGTGCCAGCAGTTCCTACGGCAGGGATTTTGATGAAAAACTGTTTTTT.

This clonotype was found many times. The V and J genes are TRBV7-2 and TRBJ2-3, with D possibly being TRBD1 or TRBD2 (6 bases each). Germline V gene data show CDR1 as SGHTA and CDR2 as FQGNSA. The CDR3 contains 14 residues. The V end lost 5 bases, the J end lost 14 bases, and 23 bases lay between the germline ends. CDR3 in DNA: TGTGCCAGCAGCCCTTTTAAGGGGGGCCTTTCTTGGTATTTT. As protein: CASSPFKGGLSWYF.

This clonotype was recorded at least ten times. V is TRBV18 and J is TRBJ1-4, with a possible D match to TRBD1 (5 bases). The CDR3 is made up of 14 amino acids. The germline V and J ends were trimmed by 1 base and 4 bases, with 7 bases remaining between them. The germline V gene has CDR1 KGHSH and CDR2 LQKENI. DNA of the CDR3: TGTGCCAGCTCACCACGACAGCATAATGAAAAACTGTTTTTT. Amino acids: CASSPRQHNEKLFF.

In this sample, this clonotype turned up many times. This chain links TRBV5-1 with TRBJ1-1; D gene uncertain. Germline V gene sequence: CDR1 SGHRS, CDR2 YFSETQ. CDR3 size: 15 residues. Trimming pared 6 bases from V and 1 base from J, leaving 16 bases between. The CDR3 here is CASTNTVRTNTEAFF. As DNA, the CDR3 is TGCGCCAGCACCAATACCGTGCGGACGAACACTGAAGCTTTCTTT.

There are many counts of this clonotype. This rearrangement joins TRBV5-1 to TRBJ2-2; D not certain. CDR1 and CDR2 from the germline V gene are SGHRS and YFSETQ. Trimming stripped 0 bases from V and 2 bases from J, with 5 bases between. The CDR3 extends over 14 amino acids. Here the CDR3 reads CASSLVVNTGELFF. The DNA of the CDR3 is TGCGCCAGCAGCTTGGTGGTTAACACCGGGGAGCTGTTTTTT.

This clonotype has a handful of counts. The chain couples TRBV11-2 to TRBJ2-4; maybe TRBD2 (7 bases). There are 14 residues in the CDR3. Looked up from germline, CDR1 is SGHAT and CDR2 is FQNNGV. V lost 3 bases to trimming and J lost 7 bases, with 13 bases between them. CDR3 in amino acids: CASSFLRGGNIQYF. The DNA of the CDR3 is TGTGCCAGCAGCTTCTTAAGGGGGGGTAACATTCAGTACTTC.

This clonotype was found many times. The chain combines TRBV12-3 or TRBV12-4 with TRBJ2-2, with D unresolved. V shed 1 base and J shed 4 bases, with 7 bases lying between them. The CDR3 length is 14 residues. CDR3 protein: CASSLGFSTGELFF. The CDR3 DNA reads TGTGCCAGCAGTTTAGGGTTTAGCACCGGGGAGCTGTTTTTT.